The TCR beta chain under discussion was sequenced for a study of shared clonotypes between healthy human individuals. About the research overall: The donor group consisted of a couple of women and a few men, aged 18 to 49.

A remark on this clone: Its antigen is currently unknown.

Overall study results and limits: In general, naive subsets displayed greater estimated richness than memory subsets did.

Libraries were prepared by immunoSEQ multiplex PCR; TCRdb keeps only in-frame clonotypes and omits some of them. The sample records a few million clones, under 95% being singletons. This CDR3 contains 16 residues. J was trimmed by 6 bases and V by 1 base; bases with no gene match: 8. Germline CDR1 and CDR2: MDHEN and SYDVKM. Sequences were obtained from naive CD4+ T cells from PBMCs. Subset specified: CD45RA+ positively selected. The rearrangement joins TRBV28 to TRBJ2-3; 9 nucleotides align to TRBD1. This receptor was taken from a young man in good health. Some clones in this sample may be carry-over from other donors' samples. The chain's CDR3 is CASSLYGTGLSDTQYF. As DNA, the CDR3 is TGTGCCAGCAGTTTATACGGGACAGGGTTATCGGATACGCAGTATTTT.